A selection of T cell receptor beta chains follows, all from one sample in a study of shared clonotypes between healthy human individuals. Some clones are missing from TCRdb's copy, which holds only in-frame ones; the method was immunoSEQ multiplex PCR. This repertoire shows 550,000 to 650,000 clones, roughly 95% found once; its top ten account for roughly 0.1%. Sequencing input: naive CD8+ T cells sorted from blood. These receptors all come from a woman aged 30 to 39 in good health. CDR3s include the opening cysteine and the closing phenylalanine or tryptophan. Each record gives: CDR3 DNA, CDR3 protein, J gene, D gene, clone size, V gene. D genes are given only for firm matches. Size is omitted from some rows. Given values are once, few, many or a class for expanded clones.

DNA: TGCAGTGCACGATATGGCTACACCTTC; CDR3: CSARYGYTF; J: TRBJ1-2; D: NA; size: few; V: TRBV20-1
DNA: TGCAGCGTTGAGGGGACGAACACCGGGGAGCTGTTTTTT; CDR3: CSVEGTNTGELFF; J: TRBJ2-2; D: NA; size: NA; V: TRBV29-1
DNA: TGTGCCACGTTAGCGGACCGTAGCTCCTACGAGCAGTACTTC; CDR3: CATLADRSSYEQYF; J: TRBJ2-7; D: NA; size: once; V: TRBV28
DNA: TGTGCCAGCAGGGCCAAAAGAAACACCATATATTTT; CDR3: CASRAKRNTIYF; J: TRBJ1-3; D: NA; size: NA; V: TRBV2
DNA: TGTGCCAGCAGCCCTCCGGGTCAATGGCCAGATACGCAGTATTTT; CDR3: CASSPPGQWPDTQYF; J: TRBJ2-3; D: NA; size: NA; V: TRBV5-4
DNA: TGTGCCAGCAGTCAACTCGCGGGGGCCTACGAGCAGTACTTC; CDR3: CASSQLAGAYEQYF; J: TRBJ2-7; D: TRBD2; size: NA; V: TRBV14
DNA: TGTGCCAGCAGTTGGTTCGGGGGAGGCGGGGCAGGCTCCCCTTTAGCCAAAAACATTCAGTACTTC; CDR3: CASSWFGGGGAGSPLAKNIQYF; J: TRBJ2-4; D: NA; size: NA; V: TRBV28
DNA: TGTGCCAGCAGCCCCAAAGGGGGCTGGGGTCAGCCCCAGCATTTT; CDR3: CASSPKGGWGQPQHF; J: TRBJ1-5; D: TRBD1; size: NA; V: TRBV28
DNA: TGTGCCAGCAGTTTATATTCAGCCCTAAATGAAAAACTGTTTTTT; CDR3: CASSLYSALNEKLFF; J: TRBJ1-4; D: NA; size: NA; V: TRBV28
DNA: TGTGCCAGCAGCGGCCCGGGTAACTATGGCTACACCTTC; CDR3: CASSGPGNYGYTF; J: TRBJ1-2; D: NA; size: NA; V: TRBV9
DNA: TGCGCCAGCAGTGATCGAGACACCCCGATGAACACTGAAGCTTTCTTT; CDR3: CASSDRDTPMNTEAFF; J: TRBJ1-1; D: NA; size: once; V: TRBV10-1
DNA: TGTGCCAGCAGCTTAGATATCAGGGTTCGGGACGGGGAGCTGTTTTTT; CDR3: CASSLDIRVRDGELFF; J: TRBJ2-2; D: NA; size: NA; V: TRBV11-2
DNA: TGCAGCGTTGAGACAGGAGTCTACGAGCAGTACTTC; CDR3: CSVETGVYEQYF; J: TRBJ2-7; D: NA; size: NA; V: TRBV29-1
DNA: TGTGCCAGCAGTAACACAGGGGGTTCTGGAAACACCATATATTTT; CDR3: CASSNTGGSGNTIYF; J: TRBJ1-3; D: TRBD1; size: once; V: TRBV28
DNA: TGTGCCAGCGGGAGGGACCCGAACACCGGGGAGCTGTTTTTT; CDR3: CASGRDPNTGELFF; J: TRBJ2-2; D: TRBD2; size: NA; V: TRBV27
DNA: TGTGCCAGCAGCGGCCAGGGGACTAGTTCTTCTGGGGACACCGGGGAGCTGTTTTTT; CDR3: CASSGQGTSSSGDTGELFF; J: TRBJ2-2; D: TRBD2; size: NA; V: TRBV11-3
DNA: TGTGCCAGCACGGGACCGCAGAACACTGAAGCTTTCTTT; CDR3: CASTGPQNTEAFF; J: TRBJ1-1; D: NA; size: NA; V: TRBV9
DNA: TGCAGCGTTGATGGAACAGCCAAAAACATTCAGTACTTC; CDR3: CSVDGTAKNIQYF; J: TRBJ2-4; D: NA; size: NA; V: TRBV29-1
DNA: TGTGCCAGCAGTGGAGTAAATCACAGGCTAACCTACGAGCAGTACTTC; CDR3: CASSGVNHRLTYEQYF; J: TRBJ2-7; D: NA; size: NA; V: TRBV2
DNA: TGTGCCAGCAGCTTTCCAGCGGGAGGGATCAATGAGCAGTTCTTC; CDR3: CASSFPAGGINEQFF; J: TRBJ2-1; D: TRBD2; size: once; V: TRBV7-9
DNA: TGTGCCAGCAGTCTAAGACAGGGGAATCAGCCCCAGCATTTT; CDR3: CASSLRQGNQPQHF; J: TRBJ1-5; D: TRBD1; size: NA; V: TRBV27
DNA: TGCAGCGTCAACAGGGGCGAGGAGGGGGCCAACGTCCTGACTTTC; CDR3: CSVNRGEEGANVLTF; J: TRBJ2-6; D: TRBD1; size: NA; V: TRBV29-1
DNA: TGTGCCAGCAGCTTGGGGGTGGTGATGAGCTCCTACAATGAGCAGTTCTTC; CDR3: CASSLGVVMSSYNEQFF; J: TRBJ2-1; D: NA; size: NA; V: TRBV5-4
DNA: TGTGCCAGCAGCTTATCCGGGGTGGGATACAATGAGCAGTTCTTC; CDR3: CASSLSGVGYNEQFF; J: TRBJ2-1; D: NA; size: once; V: TRBV7-9
DNA: TGTGCCAGCAGCTCGGACAGAACCTACGAGCAGTACTTC; CDR3: CASSSDRTYEQYF; J: TRBJ2-7; D: NA; size: NA; V: TRBV5-4
DNA: TGTGCCAGCAGCCAAGGGACTAGCCGGATTTTCGATGAGCAGTTCTTC; CDR3: CASSQGTSRIFDEQFF; J: TRBJ2-1; D: TRBD2; size: once; V: TRBV14
DNA: TGCGCCAGCAGCTCAACATATAAGGGGTCACCCCTCCACTTT; CDR3: CASSSTYKGSPLHF; J: TRBJ1-6; D: NA; size: NA; V: TRBV4-1
DNA: TGTGCCAGCAGTGCCTTGGGGGGGGAAGGAAACACCATATATTTT; CDR3: CASSALGGEGNTIYF; J: TRBJ1-3; D: NA; size: NA; V: TRBV6-4
DNA: TGCGCCAGCAGCCAGCAGGGGCTCGGCAATCAGCCCCAGCATTTT; CDR3: CASSQQGLGNQPQHF; J: TRBJ1-5; D: NA; size: NA; V: TRBV4-1
DNA: TGTGCCAGCAGCTTAGCAGAAAACACTGAAGCTTTCTTT; CDR3: CASSLAENTEAFF; J: TRBJ1-1; D: NA; size: NA; V: TRBV7-8
DNA: TGTGCCTGGAGTGGACGAGGGGCTCGCGAGCAGTACTTC; CDR3: CAWSGRGAREQYF; J: TRBJ2-7; D: NA; size: NA; V: TRBV30
DNA: TGCGCCACCAAAGTCGGGGAGAGCCGGACGGAGACCCAGTACTTC; CDR3: CATKVGESRTETQYF; J: TRBJ2-5; D: NA; size: NA; V: TRBV10-2
DNA: TGTGCCAGCAGTAGCGGGGGCCCCAACTCTGAGCAGTACTTC; CDR3: CASSSGGPNSEQYF; J: TRBJ2-7; D: TRBD2; size: NA; V: TRBV27
DNA: TGCGCCAGCAGCCCCCGGAGTCCCGTTGATGGCTACACCTTC; CDR3: CASSPRSPVDGYTF; J: TRBJ1-2; D: NA; size: NA; V: TRBV4-1
DNA: TGTGCCAGTAGGCATGACGGACAGGGTAGCTACGAGCAGTACTTC; CDR3: CASRHDGQGSYEQYF; J: TRBJ2-7; D: TRBD1; size: NA; V: TRBV19
DNA: TGTGCCAGCAACCCTTGGGGGGGATTTCGCACAGATACGCAGTATTTT; CDR3: CASNPWGGFRTDTQYF; J: TRBJ2-3; D: TRBD2; size: NA; V: TRBV27
DNA: TGCAGCGTAGGGACAGGGGACGCGGCCACTGAAGCTTTCTTT; CDR3: CSVGTGDAATEAFF; J: TRBJ1-1; D: TRBD1; size: NA; V: TRBV29-1
DNA: TGTGCCAGCGGAGGTGGCGGGGAGCAGTACTTC; CDR3: CASGGGGEQYF; J: TRBJ2-7; D: NA; size: NA; V: TRBV2
DNA: TGTGCCAGCAGCTTGAGGCCGGAGCAGTACTTC; CDR3: CASSLRPEQYF; J: TRBJ2-7; D: NA; size: NA; V: TRBV5-7
DNA: TGTGCCAGCAGCCCGGGACTAGCGGCTCCCTACGAGCAGTACTTC; CDR3: CASSPGLAAPYEQYF; J: TRBJ2-7; D: TRBD2; size: NA; V: TRBV5-6
DNA: TGTGCCAGCAGTCAGGGGCGGAGCCCCTACGAGCAGTACTTC; CDR3: CASSQGRSPYEQYF; J: TRBJ2-7; D: NA; size: NA; V: TRBV6-5
DNA: TGTGCCAGCAGCCCAAGCTTCGGGACTAGTTTTTACGAGCAGTACTTC; CDR3: CASSPSFGTSFYEQYF; J: TRBJ2-7; D: TRBD2; size: once; V: TRBV7-6
DNA: TGTGCCAGTAGACGACAGGAGTATAGCAATCAGCCCCAGCATTTT; CDR3: CASRRQEYSNQPQHF; J: TRBJ1-5; D: NA; size: NA; V: TRBV19
DNA: TGTGCCAGCAGCCCACCGGGACAGGGTATGAATGAGCAGTTCTTC; CDR3: CASSPPGQGMNEQFF; J: TRBJ2-1; D: TRBD1; size: once; V: TRBV2
DNA: TGTGCCAGTAGTGTACAGGGAGGTGGCAGGGGCTACACCTTC; CDR3: CASSVQGGGRGYTF; J: TRBJ1-2; D: NA; size: NA; V: TRBV19
DNA: TGCAGCGTTGAGCCGCGTGTGTCGGGTGAGCAGTTCTTC; CDR3: CSVEPRVSGEQFF; J: TRBJ2-1; D: NA; size: NA; V: TRBV29-1
DNA: TGTGCCACTCTAAACTGGGGATATGGCTACACCTTC; CDR3: CATLNWGYGYTF; J: TRBJ1-2; D: NA; size: NA; V: TRBV19
DNA: TGTGCCAGCAGCTTGTCGTCTAGCCCAAAGAATACCCAGTACTTC; CDR3: CASSLSSSPKNTQYF; J: TRBJ2-5; D: NA; size: NA; V: TRBV5-4
DNA: TGCGCCAGCAGTGTCGGGGGCTCCTACGAGCAGTACTTC; CDR3: CASSVGGSYEQYF; J: TRBJ2-7; D: NA; size: NA; V: TRBV10-1
DNA: TGTGCCAGCAGTTACTCTAGGGGGAACGAGCAGTACTTC; CDR3: CASSYSRGNEQYF; J: TRBJ2-7; D: NA; size: NA; V: TRBV6-6